This entry lists 10 T cell receptor beta chains sequenced from one sample in a study of T cells in Graves' hyperthyroidism and ophthalmopathy. It was RNA transcripts that yielded the amplified TCR beta CDR3 regions. The TCR CDR3 first-round RT-PCR relied on the HTBI primer set. TCRdb reprocessed the multiplex PCR reads with MiXCR, giving one entry per CDR3 protein. The sample has about 250,000 distinct CDR3 sequences; about 20% are singletons. The material sequenced was blood. All receptors derive from a young man with Graves' ophthalmopathy.

As regards this clonotype: This sequence may be a read error, since a much larger clone differs from it by one base. The chain has TRBV28 and TRBJ2-5, with 7 positions matching TRBD2. From germline, CDR1 is MDHEN and CDR2 SYDVKM. CDR3 size: 14 residues. Here the CDR3 reads CASSGGGTVETRYF. In DNA form, the CDR3 reads TGTGCCAGCAGTGGCGGGGGAACGGTCGAGACCCGGTACTTC. Looking up the rest from reference TRBV28 and TRBJ2-5 gives the full variable domain: DVKVTQSSRYLVKRTGEKVFLECVQDMDHENMFWYRQDPGLGLRLIYFSYDVKMKEKGDIPEGYSVSREKKERFSLILESASTNQTSMYLCASSGGGTVETRYFGPGTRLLVL.

This chain joins TRBV9 and TRBJ1-2, with 9 bases that match TRBD1. Trimming at V came to 5 bases and at J to 4 bases, leaving 6 bases not matched to a gene. This CDR3 comprises 14 residues. In germline, CDR1 is SGDLS, CDR2 YYNGEE. The CDR3 sequence is CASSFPGQGYGYTF. The CDR3 region has the DNA TGTGCCAGCAGTTTCCCGGGACAGGGCTATGGCTACACCTTC.

The genes are TRBV19 and TRBJ2-2, with no clear D. CDR1 and CDR2 (germline): LNHDA, SQIVND (reference sequence). The CDR3 has 11 amino acids. V gave up 7 bases and J gave up 4 bases, with 4 bases separating them. The CDR3 region is CASNFTGELFF. The CDR3 DNA reads as TGTGCCAGTAATTTCACCGGGGAGCTGTTTTTT.

The DNA for the CDR3 is TGTGCCACCAGTGATTCGGGACGGCCGAATGAAAAACTGTTTTTT. It specifies CATSDSGRPNEKLFF. The chain carries TRBV24-1 and TRBJ1-4; D perhaps matches TRBD1 (5 bases). Trimming shortened V by 2 bases and J by 5 bases, and 11 bases separated the two germline ends. CDR1 and CDR2 (germline): KGHDR, SFDVKD. CDR3 length equals 15 residues.

J is TRBJ2-3 and V is TRBV2; possibly TRBD2 for D (6 bases). Trimming shortened V by 7 bases and J by 4 bases, and 9 bases separated the two germline ends. CDR1 SNHLY and CDR2 FYNNEI come from the germline V gene. The CDR3 loop spans 12 amino acids. DNA for the CDR3: TGTGCCAGCAAGTTAGCGGCAGATACGCAGTATTTT. Protein: CASKLAADTQYF.

This clonotype was found many times. The genes are TRBV29-1 and TRBJ2-2; D gene unclear. Deletions cut 5 bases from V and 1 base from J, with 14 bases between. CDR1 SQVTM and CDR2 ANQGSEA come from the germline V gene. CDR3 size: 15 residues. CDR3 sequence (DNA): TGCAGCGTTTCTAAGGGTGTTAGGAACACCGGGGAGCTGTTTTTT. This codes for CSVSKGVRNTGELFF.

Many counts were recorded for this clonotype. This chain joins TRBV28 and TRBJ2-5; weak D call: TRBD2 (6 bases). The V end was cut by 6 bases, the J end by 5 bases, with 25 bases between. Germline CDR1 is MDHEN and CDR2 is SYDVKM. The CDR3 contains 17 residues. The CDR3 DNA follows: TGTGCCAGCAGCCCATTATCAGGACTCCAAGGAGGGGAGACCCAGTACTTC. Its protein product is CASSPLSGLQGGETQYF.

This clonotype has at least ten counts. V gene TRBV28 combines with J gene TRBJ2-1, with 9 bases aligning to TRBD2. CDR1 is MDHEN and CDR2 is SYDVKM in the germline V gene. The CDR3 contains 14 residues. J gave up 7 bases and V 2 bases, and 3 bases lay outside the gene matches. In nucleotides, the CDR3 is TGTGCCAGCAGTTTAGGGACTAGCAAGAATGAGCAGTTCTTC. It codes for CASSLGTSKNEQFF.

The rearrangement links TRBV9 to TRBJ2-3; 7 nucleotides match TRBD2. J gave up 3 bases and V 3 bases, and 10 bases lay outside the gene matches. The CDR3 is 16 amino acids. Looked up from germline, CDR1 is SGDLS and CDR2 is YYNGEE. The CDR3 loop reads CASSATLALSTDTQYF. The DNA of the CDR3 is TGTGCCAGCAGCGCCACACTAGCGCTGTCAACAGATACGCAGTATTTT. The full variable domain, in which reference TRBV9 and TRBJ2-3 provide the parts outside the CDR3, is DSGVTQTPKHLITATGQRVTLRCSPRSGDLSVYWYQQSLDQGLQFLIQYYNGEERAKGNILERFSAQQFPDLHSELNLSSLELGDSALYFCASSATLALSTDTQYFGPGTRLTVL.

The chain combines TRBV18 with TRBJ1-5, with D uncertain. Trimming shortened V by 0 bases and J by 4 bases, and 10 bases separated the two germline ends. Germline assignment: CDR1 KGHSH and CDR2 LQKENI. This CDR3 region has 15 residues. The DNA for the CDR3 is TGTGCCAGCTCACCACCCAGCGCTGGGAATCAGCCCCAGCATTTT. Its translation: CASSPPSAGNQPQHF.